Following are 32 T cell receptor beta chains from one sample sequenced in a study of cytotoxic CD8 clonotypes in ibrutinib-treated CLL. Profiling relied on immunoSEQ multiplex PCR, and the TCRdb table lists in-frame clones only, not all of them. In the table there are approximately 320,000 clones, over 55% of which are singletons. The sample was PBMCs, taken after 36 months of ibrutinib treatment. These receptors all come from a human donor with chronic lymphocytic leukemia.

The CDR3 spells CASSLNIGSQFF. For the CDR3, the DNA is TGTGCCAGCAGCTTGAATATTGGGAGCCAGTTCTTC. The chain employs TRBV5-6 and TRBJ2-1, with a tentative D call TRBD2 (5 bases). The germline V gene has CDR1 SGHDT and CDR2 YYEEEE. The CDR3 is made up of 12 amino acids. Trimming removed 1 base from V and 13 bases from J, with 12 bases in between. Full variable domain (missing parts from reference TRBV5-6 and TRBJ2-1): DAGVTQSPTHLIKTRGQQVTLRCSPKSGHDTVSWYQQALGQGPQFIFQYYEEEERQRGNFPDRFSGHQFPNYSSELNVNALLLGDSALYLCASSLNIGSQFFGPGTRLTVL.

V is TRBV29-1 and J is TRBJ2-7; 10 positions match TRBD1. This CDR3 is built from 15 residues. With 2 bases clipped from V and 7 bases from J, the junction kept 11 bases outside the gene matches. In germline, CDR1 is SQVTM, CDR2 ANQGSEA. The CDR3: CSVEKPWGQGREQYF. DNA for the CDR3: TGCAGCGTTGAAAAACCGTGGGGACAGGGGCGGGAGCAGTACTTC.

V and J are TRBV27 and TRBJ2-1, with TRBD2 as a possible D gene (6 bases). The CDR3 has 17 amino acids. Per germline, CDR1 MNHEY and CDR2 SMNVEV (reference sequence). Deletions cut 2 bases from V and 7 bases from J, with 21 bases between. DNA for the CDR3: TGTGCCAGCAGTTTAGTCGTCGGACGGGGGACCCTTAATGAGCAGTTCTTC. Protein product: CASSLVVGRGTLNEQFF.

This clone was observed a few times. V is TRBV6-1 and J is TRBJ2-2; tentative D call: TRBD2 (6 bases). This CDR3 comprises 13 residues. V was pared by 3 bases and J by 4 bases, with 6 bases between. Germline V gene lookup returns CDR1 MNHNS and CDR2 SASEGT. In nucleotides, the CDR3 is TGTGCCAGCAGTGACGGGGGCACCGGGGAGCTGTTTTTT. It codes for CASSDGGTGELFF.

This chain connects TRBV9 to TRBJ2-1; 11 bases align to TRBD2. Germline V CDR1 and CDR2: SGDLS, YYNGEE. The trim removed 0 bases at V and 4 bases at J, leaving 6 bases unmatched. CDR3 length equals 17 residues. CDR3 DNA sequence: TGTGCCAGCAGCGTAGTTGAGGGACTAGCGGCATACAATGAGCAGTTCTTC. It is translated as CASSVVEGLAAYNEQFF. The whole variable domain, remainder taken from reference TRBV9 and TRBJ2-1, is DSGVTQTPKHLITATGQRVTLRCSPRSGDLSVYWYQQSLDQGLQFLIQYYNGEERAKGNILERFSAQQFPDLHSELNLSSLELGDSALYFCASSVVEGLAAYNEQFFGPGTRLTVL.

A few counts support this clone. The chain is built from TRBV11-3 and TRBJ1-1; D perhaps matches TRBD1 (5 bases). Trimming removed 5 bases from V and 6 bases from J, with 16 bases in between. The CDR3 sequence is 14 residues long. Germline-derived CDR1 and CDR2 are SGHNT and YENEEA. The CDR3 nucleotides are TGTGCCAGCAGCGATGGACAACAACTGGCTGAAGCTTTCTTT. Translating gives CASSDGQQLAEAFF. The full variable domain, with the rest looked up from reference TRBV11-3 and TRBJ1-1, is EAGVVQSPRYKIIEKKQPVAFWCNPISGHNTLYWYLQNLGQGPELLIRYENEEAVDDSQLPKDRFSAERLKGVDSTLKIQPAELGDSAVYLCASSDGQQLAEAFFGQGTRLTVV.

This sequence joins TRBV5-1 and TRBJ2-5; D is perhaps TRBD1 or TRBD2 (5 bases each). CDR1 and CDR2 from the germline V gene are SGHRS and YFSETQ. V lost 3 bases to trimming and J lost 5 bases, with 11 bases between them. CDR3 length: 13 residues. CDR3 amino acids: CASSWVREETQYF. DNA for the CDR3: TGCGCCAGCAGCTGGGTCAGGGAGGAGACCCAGTACTTC.

The CDR3 is CASSSRFWDWLFF. The CDR3, as DNA: TGTGCCAGCAGTTCGCGCTTCTGGGATTGGCTGTTTTTT. The chain recombines TRBV28 with TRBJ1-4; D is ambiguous. The CDR3 runs to 13 residues. Per germline, CDR1 MDHEN and CDR2 SYDVKM. The ends were cut back, 4 bases at V and 14 bases at J, with 17 bases in the middle.

V is TRBV7-2 and J is TRBJ2-3; tentatively, D is TRBD1 or TRBD2 (5 bases each). V lost 2 bases, J lost 3 bases, and 9 bases lay in between. This CDR3 region has 14 residues. Germline assignment: CDR1 SGHTA and CDR2 FQGNSA. CDR3 bases: TGTGCCAGCAGCTTATGGGGGTCTACAGATACGCAGTATTTT. It specifies CASSLWGSTDTQYF.

The rearrangement links TRBV18 to TRBJ1-4; D gene uncertain. Trimming pared 4 bases from V and 0 bases from J, leaving 6 bases between. CDR1 is KGHSH and CDR2 is LQKENI in the germline V gene. The CDR3 covers 14 residues. The DNA for the CDR3 is TGTGCCAGCTCACAACTCGCAACTAATGAAAAACTGTTTTTT. Protein: CASSQLATNEKLFF.

The chain is built from TRBV28 and TRBJ2-3, with D perhaps matching TRBD1 (5 bases). This CDR3 has 15 amino acids. The ends were cut back, 5 bases at V and 0 bases at J, with 12 bases in the middle. Germline lookup yields CDR1 MDHEN and CDR2 SYDVKM. The chain's CDR3 is CASSPRGSSTDTQYF. CDR3 nucleotide sequence: TGTGCCAGCAGTCCAAGGGGCAGTAGCACAGATACGCAGTATTTT.

The V and J genes are TRBV2 and TRBJ1-1, with no clear D. Trimming cost V 5 bases and J 8 bases, with 3 bases left between them. Germline CDR1 SNHLY, CDR2 FYNNEI. CDR3 size: 9 residues. CDR3 sequence: CASSPEAFF. The CDR3 DNA sequence: TGTGCCAGCAGTCCCGAAGCTTTCTTT.

The rearrangement uses TRBV9 and TRBJ1-1, with D unresolved. The germline V and J ends were trimmed by 0 bases and 5 bases, with 8 bases remaining between them. The CDR3 spans 13 residues. Germline CDR1 and CDR2: SGDLS and YYNGEE. The chain's CDR3 is CASSVGSRTEAFF. DNA of the CDR3: TGTGCCAGCAGCGTAGGATCTAGGACTGAAGCTTTCTTT. Complete variable domain (other parts from reference TRBV9 and TRBJ1-1): DSGVTQTPKHLITATGQRVTLRCSPRSGDLSVYWYQQSLDQGLQFLIQYYNGEERAKGNILERFSAQQFPDLHSELNLSSLELGDSALYFCASSVGSRTEAFFGQGTRLTVV.

V and J are TRBV12-5 and TRBJ2-7; D unclear. The germline CDR1 and CDR2 sequences are LGHNT and FRNRAP. V was cut by 0 bases and J by 4 bases, with 19 bases left in between. The CDR3 spans 17 residues. The CDR3 loop is CASGLVTRTSSPYEQYF. The CDR3 nucleotides are TGTGCTAGTGGTTTGGTAACTCGGACGAGTAGTCCTTACGAGCAGTACTTC.

V gene TRBV2 combines with J gene TRBJ2-3; 9 nucleotides agree with TRBD2. The CDR3 runs to 14 residues. The germline gives CDR1 SNHLY, CDR2 FYNNEI. J lost 1 base, V lost 6 bases, and 2 bases had no gene match. CDR3 sequence (DNA): TGTGCCAGCAGGACTAGCGGAGGCACAGATACGCAGTATTTT. Translation: CASRTSGGTDTQYF. Filled out from reference TRBV2 and TRBJ2-3, the complete variable domain reads EPEVTQTPSHQVTQMGQEVILRCVPISNHLYFYWYRQILGQKVEFLVSFYNNEISEKSEIFDDQFSVERPDGSNFTLKIRSTKLEDSAMYFCASRTSGGTDTQYFGPGTRLTVL.

Only a few counts were recorded for this clone. The chain joins TRBV4-1 to TRBJ2-3; unclear D gene. The germline V and J ends were trimmed by 0 bases and 4 bases, with 8 bases remaining between them. Germline V CDR1 and CDR2: MGHRA, YSYEKL. The CDR3 is 14 residues long. The CDR3 loop reads CASSQELWADTQYF. Here the CDR3 DNA reads TGCGCCAGCAGCCAAGAGCTTTGGGCAGATACGCAGTATTTT.

This sequence joins TRBV9 and TRBJ2-7; 7 bases are a match to TRBD1. The ends lost 4 bases at V and 3 bases at J; junction bases unmatched: 7. Per germline, CDR1 SGDLS and CDR2 YYNGEE. The CDR3 contains 14 residues. This CDR3 is CASSPLGQIYEQYF. CDR3 sequence (DNA): TGTGCCAGCAGCCCCCTGGGACAGATCTACGAGCAGTACTTC.

This clone showed up just a few times. V gene TRBV11-2 combines with J gene TRBJ2-1; D ambiguous. Germline V gives CDR1 SGHAT, CDR2 FQNNGV. Trimming left V 5 bases short and J 9 bases short, with 17 bases between. The CDR3 extends over 14 amino acids. The CDR3 nucleotides read TGTGCCAGCAGCCCCCCACCTATGCAGGTTGAGCAGTTCTTC. Translated: CASSPPPMQVEQFF. The full variable domain, with the rest looked up from reference TRBV11-2 and TRBJ2-1, is EAGVAQSPRYKIIEKRQSVAFWCNPISGHATLYWYQQILGQGPKLLIQFQNNGVVDDSQLPKDRFSAERLKGVDSTLKIQPAKLEDSAVYLCASSPPPMQVEQFFGPGTRLTVL.

This chain joins TRBV4-1 and TRBJ2-3, with TRBD1 matching over 7 bases. The germline CDR1 and CDR2 sequences are MGHRA and YSYEKL. V lost 2 bases, J lost 2 bases, and 4 bases stayed unmatched. The CDR3 sequence is 15 residues long. This chain's CDR3 is CASSQRDSYTDTQYF. The CDR3 DNA sequence: TGCGCCAGCAGCCAACGGGACAGCTACACAGATACGCAGTATTTT.

The chain is built from TRBV2 and TRBJ2-7; D gene unclear. CDR1 SNHLY and CDR2 FYNNEI come from the germline V gene. The length of the CDR3 is 17 residues. The V end lost 1 base, the J end lost 0 bases, and 16 bases lay between the germline ends. The CDR3 region has the DNA TGTGCCAGCAGTGAAGGTGATTTAGGCGGAAGCTCCTACGAGCAGTACTTC. Its translation: CASSEGDLGGSSYEQYF.

The chain couples TRBV29-1 to TRBJ1-1, with D perhaps matching TRBD1 (6 bases). The CDR3 length is 14 residues. The germline V and J ends were trimmed by 6 bases and 1 base, with 15 bases remaining between them. The germline gives CDR1 SQVTM, CDR2 ANQGSEA. CDR3 sequence: CSVVPRDKNTEAFF. The CDR3 nucleotides are TGCAGCGTCGTCCCCCGGGACAAGAACACTGAAGCTTTCTTT. The full variable domain, its missing parts supplied by reference TRBV29-1 and TRBJ1-1, is SAVISQKPSRDICQRGTSLTIQCQVDSQVTMMFWYRQQPGQSLTLIATANQGSEATYESGFVIDKFPISRPNLTFSTLTVSNMSPEDSSIYLCSVVPRDKNTEAFFGQGTRLTVV.

The chain couples TRBV11-2 to TRBJ2-1; perhaps TRBD2 as D (6 bases). Germline-derived CDR1 and CDR2 are SGHAT and FQNNGV. The CDR3 covers 16 residues. V was clipped by 0 bases and J by 6 bases, with 15 bases between them. The CDR3 DNA reads as TGTGCCAGCAGCTTAGAGCCTAGTCGGAGGGCCAATGAGCAGTTCTTC. Residues: CASSLEPSRRANEQFF.

In this sample, this clone turned up once. CDR3 coding DNA: TGTGCCAGCAGCCAAGAAGGTTGGGGTCCTACAAACTATGGCTACACCTTC. It yields the protein CASSQEGWGPTNYGYTF. The chain employs TRBV14 and TRBJ1-2; D remains unclear. From germline, CDR1 is SGHDN and CDR2 FVKESK. V dropped 0 bases and J dropped 2 bases, with 16 bases sitting between them. This CDR3 spans 17 amino acids.

The chain carries TRBV6-5 and TRBJ1-1; D is perhaps TRBD1 (6 bases). This CDR3 has 16 amino acids. The V gene lost 0 bases and the J gene lost 5 bases, with 16 bases spanning the gap. Germline V gene sequence: CDR1 MNHEY, CDR2 SVGAGI. The CDR3 DNA reads as TGTGCCAGCAGTTACTCCAGGAAGGGGGGGTTTACTGAAGCTTTCTTT. Translated: CASSYSRKGGFTEAFF.

J is TRBJ1-4 and V is TRBV18; 9 nucleotides line up with TRBD1. The J segment lost 0 bases and the V segment lost 9 bases, leaving 11 bases of the junction unmatched. This CDR3 region has 17 residues. CDR1 and CDR2 (germline): KGHSH, LQKENI. CDR3 protein: CARSGTGFKATNEKLFF. The CDR3 nucleotides read TGTGCCAGATCCGGGACAGGGTTTAAGGCAACTAATGAAAAACTGTTTTTT.

The J gene is TRBJ2-3, the V gene TRBV4-3; D might be TRBD2 (6 bases). Germline V gene data show CDR1 as LGHNA and CDR2 as YSLEER. V was trimmed by 0 bases and J by 3 bases, leaving 13 bases between them. CDR3 length: 16 residues. The CDR3 reads CASSQEEAGATDTQYF. CDR3 in DNA: TGCGCCAGCAGCCAAGAGGAAGCGGGTGCGACAGATACGCAGTATTTT.

This clone showed up just a few times. This sequence joins TRBV5-1 and TRBJ2-5; 11 bases are shared with TRBD1. This CDR3 is built from 14 residues. Germline assignment: CDR1 SGHRS and CDR2 YFSETQ. V shed 3 bases and J 5 bases; nucleotides not matched to a gene: 3. The CDR3 reads CASSWTGGAETQYF. CDR3 coding DNA: TGCGCCAGCAGCTGGACAGGGGGCGCCGAGACCCAGTACTTC.

The chain combines TRBV27 with TRBJ2-7; D may be TRBD1 or TRBD2 (6 bases each). The ends were cut back, 4 bases at V and 4 bases at J, with 23 bases in the middle. This CDR3 comprises 17 residues. Germline lookup yields CDR1 MNHEY and CDR2 SMNVEV (reference sequence). The CDR3 DNA reads TGTGCCAGCAGTTCCAATCCCTGGGGGGCATTATTTTACGAGCAGTACTTC. Translating it yields CASSSNPWGALFYEQYF.

This chain links TRBV7-2 with TRBJ2-7, with 8 bases that match TRBD1. CDR1 is SGHTA, CDR2 FQGNSA, per germline. The CDR3 is 16 residues long. J was trimmed by 2 bases and V by 6 bases; bases with no gene match: 12. The CDR3 nucleotides read TGTGCCAGCAGGCCGACGGGTACAGGGGGTACCTACGAGCAGTACTTC. It translates to CASRPTGTGGTYEQYF.

The V gene is TRBV5-1, the J gene TRBJ2-5; TRBD2 might be the D (6 bases). This CDR3 contains 13 residues. Trimming took 4 bases from V and 2 from J, leaving 9 bases between them. From germline, CDR1 is SGHRS and CDR2 YFSETQ. CDR3 protein: CASSPGVQETQYF. The DNA for the CDR3 is TGCGCCAGCAGCCCGGGAGTTCAAGAGACCCAGTACTTC.

The genes are TRBV10-3 and TRBJ2-2; D call uncertain. The CDR3 has 15 residues. Germline assignment: CDR1 ENHRY and CDR2 SYGVKD. Trimming took 6 bases from V and 0 from J, leaving 11 bases between them. The CDR3 DNA is TGTGCCATCAGGCCCCTCGGGTCGAACACCGGGGAGCTGTTTTTT. Its protein product is CAIRPLGSNTGELFF.

The CDR3: CASIQGGPRPLHF. The CDR3, as DNA: TGTGCCAGCATCCAAGGGGGACCAAGACCCCTCCACTTT. This chain joins TRBV21-1 and TRBJ1-6; the table's D call of TRBD1 was not tested on the DNA. TRBV21-1 is a recognized pseudogene. The CDR3 has 13 amino acids.